These 28 T cell receptor beta chains came from one sample sequenced in a study of T cells in women clearing cervical HPV infection. Profiling relied on immunoSEQ multiplex PCR, and the TCRdb table lists in-frame clones only, not all of them. The sample data list tens of thousands of clones. Material: blood buffy coat. The source of these receptors is a woman between 18 and 70 years old with a cervical HPV16 infection that either progressed to CIN3+ or cleared (not recorded which).

Of note for this clone: The read gets to within 3 residues of the CDR3 end, and the germline J gene fills in the rest. V and J are TRBV18 and TRBJ1-2; D is ambiguous. The CDR3 loop spans 16 amino acids. Germline CDR1 reads KGHSH; CDR2 reads LQKENI. Incomplete CDR3 DNA: TGTGCCAGCTCACCTAGGTTAACCGTTCGCACAGATACC. This translates into CASSPRLTVRTDT. The entire CDR3 is CASSPRLTVRTDTYTF. The complete variable domain, with remaining parts taken from reference TRBV18 and TRBJ1-2, reads NAGVMQNPRHLVRRRGQEARLRCSPMKGHSHVYWYRQLPEEGLKFMVYLQKENIIDESGMPKERFSAEFPKEGPSILRIQQVVRGDSAAYFCASSPRLTVRTDTYTFGSGTRLTVV.

Comments on this clone: The read comes to an end 3 residues before the CDR3 does, leaving the germline J gene to fill in the end. Other DNA sequences in this specimen translate into the identical CDR3. This chain uses TRBV7-2 with TRBJ1-5, with D tentatively TRBD1 (5 bases). The V gene's germline CDR1 is SGHTA and CDR2 FQGNSA. The CDR3 spans 15 residues. V was shortened by 1 base and J by 1 base, with 8 bases between the two germline ends. The sequenced part of the CDR3 DNA is TGTGCCAGCAGCTTAGGAGGGGTGAGCAATCAGCCC. Protein product: CASSLGGVSNQP. The whole CDR3 is CASSLGGVSNQPQHF.

A word on this clone: The read finishes 3 residues shy of the CDR3 end, and the germline J gene is used to complete it. The genes are TRBV5-6 and TRBJ2-1; possibly TRBD1 for D (6 bases). Trimming took off 1 base at V and 6 bases at J, with 14 bases between the two ends. Germline V gene sequence: CDR1 SGHDT, CDR2 YYEEEE. The CDR3 extends over 15 amino acids. The CDR3 bases that were read are TGTGCCAGCAGCTTGCGTGCAGGGGTCCTCAATGAG. Translating it yields CASSLRAGVLNE. The entire CDR3 protein reads CASSLRAGVLNEQFF. Full variable domain (remainder filled in from reference TRBV5-6 and TRBJ2-1): DAGVTQSPTHLIKTRGQQVTLRCSPKSGHDTVSWYQQALGQGPQFIFQYYEEEERQRGNFPDRFSGHQFPNYSSELNVNALLLGDSALYLCASSLRAGVLNEQFFGPGTRLTVL.

To note about this clone: The CDR3 end is not reached by the read, which stops 3 residues before it; the germline J gene fills it in. V is TRBV10-1 and J is TRBJ2-3, with D maybe TRBD1 (5 bases). This CDR3 region has 13 residues. Trimming shortened V by 11 bases and J by 7 bases, and 19 bases separated the two germline ends. Germline V CDR1 and CDR2: WNHNN, SYGVQD (reference sequence). Incomplete CDR3 DNA: TGCGCCGGCCGTGGGGCCTTTAGACATACG. This codes for CAGRGAFRHT. The complete CDR3 reads CAGRGAFRHTQYF.

Turning to this clone: The CDR3 end is not reached by the read, which stops 3 residues before it; the germline J gene fills it in. The chain carries TRBV10-3 and TRBJ1-3, with 7 bases identical to TRBD1. The CDR3 extends over 14 amino acids. In germline, CDR1 is ENHRY, CDR2 SYGVKD. With V trimmed by 10 bases and J by 3 bases, 9 bases remained unmatched. Incomplete CDR3 DNA: TGTGCCACCGACCAGGGGGTGGGTGGAAACACC. The encoded protein is CATDQGVGGNT. The CDR3, in full, reads CATDQGVGGNTIYF.

A note on this clone: The read comes to an end 3 residues before the CDR3 does, leaving the germline J gene to fill in the end. The chain links TRBV20-1 to TRBJ1-1; D remains ambiguous. CDR1 and CDR2 from the germline V gene are DFQATT and SNEGSKA (reference sequence). This CDR3 has 13 amino acids. Trimming took off 5 bases at V and 1 base at J, with 11 bases between the two ends. CDR3 sequence reads: CSAQEAGNTEAFF. CDR3 bases read: TGCAGTGCTCAAGAAGCGGGGAACACTGAA.

Concerning this clone itself: The sequenced fragment ends 3 residues before the CDR3 boundary, so the rest is inferred from the germline J gene. The chain links TRBV5-1 to TRBJ1-1; D is ambiguous. V lost 7 bases, J lost 2 bases, and 12 bases lay in between. CDR1 and CDR2 (germline): SGHRS, YFSETQ. CDR3 length equals 13 residues. Incomplete CDR3 DNA: TGCGCCAGCGGGCTTCGAGACAACACTGAA. Translation gives CASGLRDNTE. The whole CDR3 sequence is CASGLRDNTEAFF.

As for this clone: The read is 3 residues too short to cover the CDR3 end, so that end is filled in from the germline J gene. The chain carries TRBV12-3 or TRBV12-4 and TRBJ2-5; no clear D gene. There are 11 residues in the CDR3. V gave up 4 bases and J gave up 5 bases, with 5 bases separating them. The part of the CDR3 DNA that was read is TGTGCCAGCAGTTACGGGGAGACC. Amino acids: CASSYGET. The full CDR3 sequence reads CASSYGETQYF.

With regard to this clone: The read terminates 3 residues ahead of where the CDR3 ends, so the germline J gene completes it. The chain recombines TRBV10-3 with TRBJ2-7; 9 positions match TRBD2. V lost 6 bases and J lost 3; bases outside the gene matches: 6. The CDR3 is 14 residues long. CDR1 is ENHRY, CDR2 SYGVKD, per germline. CDR3 DNA (partial): TGTGCCATCAGCCATAGCGGGAGTTACTACGAG. Its protein is CAISHSGSYYE. The entire CDR3 protein reads CAISHSGSYYEQYF.

A remark on this clone: The CDR3 goes on 3 residues after the read ends, and that part is filled in from the germline J gene. The chain links TRBV12-5 to TRBJ1-6; 9 bases are shared with TRBD1. Germline CDR1 reads LGHNT; CDR2 reads FRNRAP. This CDR3 has 17 amino acids. The V gene end was trimmed by 2 bases and the J gene end by 8 bases; junction bases not matched to a gene: 10. The CDR3 DNA, read in part, is TGTGCTAGTGGTTTGACCGGTGGGGACAGGGACTATTCACCC. It encodes CASGLTGGDRDYSP. The full CDR3 protein reads CASGLTGGDRDYSPLHF. Drawing the rest from reference TRBV12-5 and TRBJ1-6, the complete variable domain is DARVTQTPRHKVTEMGQEVTMRCQPILGHNTVFWYRQTMMQGLELLAYFRNRAPLDDSGMPKDRFSAEMPDATLATLKIQPSEPRDSAVYFCASGLTGGDRDYSPLHFGNGTRLTVT.

The CDR3 DNA, read in part, is TGTGCCAGCAGCTTAGAGAGGGGAACCTACAATGAG. Translating gives CASSLERGTYNE. The entire CDR3 protein is CASSLERGTYNEQFF. The V and J genes are TRBV11-3 and TRBJ2-1; either TRBD1 or TRBD2 may fit D (5 bases each). The CDR3 end falls 3 residues outside the read, so it is completed with the germline J gene. The length of the CDR3 is 15 residues. Trimming removed 0 bases at V and 2 bases at J, with 8 bases between. Germline V gives CDR1 SGHNT, CDR2 YENEEA.

Comments on this clone: The junction does not match germline at one end; this may be a read error. The read terminates 3 residues ahead of where the CDR3 ends, so the germline J gene completes it. The chain uses TRBV11-2 and TRBJ2-3, with 12 bases identical to TRBD2. Germline V gene lookup returns CDR1 SGHAT and CDR2 FQNNGV. The CDR3 runs 15 residues. The sequenced CDR3 bases are TGTGCCAGCAGCCCCCGGACTAGCGGGGCAGAGACG. Protein: CASSPRTSGAET. The entire CDR3 sequence reads CASSPRTSGAETQYF.

A remark on this clone: The CDR3 end lies 3 residues beyond the end of the read and is filled in from the germline J gene. The rearrangement joins TRBV7-3 to TRBJ2-2; the match to TRBD2 covers 10 bases. Germline CDR1 and CDR2: SGHTA and FQGTGA. After removal of 7 bases from V and 6 bases from J, the junction contained 5 bases not matched to a gene. This CDR3 spans 14 amino acids. The CDR3 DNA, read in part, is TGTGCCAGCACCCCTCTAGCGGGGGCCGGGGAG. It codes for CASTPLAGAGE. The CDR3, in full, reads CASTPLAGAGELFF.

The DNA read from the CDR3 is TGTGCCAGCAGCTTAGACGGTACAGATACG. As protein: CASSLDGTDT. The whole CDR3 protein is CASSLDGTDTQYF. The chain carries TRBV7-9 and TRBJ2-3; D is uncertain. From the germline J gene comes the end of the CDR3, since the read stops 3 residues before it. CDR3 length: 13 amino acids. From germline, CDR1 is SEHNR and CDR2 FQNEAQ (reference sequence). The V end lost 1 base, the J end lost 3 bases, and 5 bases lay between the germline ends.

About this clone itself: The CDR3 end falls 3 residues outside the read, so it is completed with the germline J gene. V usage is TRBV5-1 and J usage is TRBJ2-2, with D perhaps TRBD2 (7 bases). Trimming removed 4 bases at V and 4 bases at J, with 20 bases between. Looked up from germline, CDR1 is SGHRS and CDR2 is YFSETQ. The CDR3 length is 17 residues. The DNA read from the CDR3 is TGCGCCAGCAGCCGGGATGGGGGGGGCCGTGGCACCGGGGAG. Translation: CASSRDGGGRGTGE. In full, the CDR3 reads CASSRDGGGRGTGELFF.

Remarks on this clone: The DNA ends 3 residues before the CDR3 does, and the rest of the CDR3 is filled in from the germline J gene. This sequence joins TRBV18 and TRBJ2-3; 9 bases map to TRBD1. The CDR3 sequence is 15 residues long. Trimming at V came to 1 base and at J to 3 bases, leaving 2 bases not matched to a gene. The germline gives CDR1 KGHSH, CDR2 LQKENI. CDR3 sequence: CASSPLGQGTDTQYF. The CDR3 bases that were read are TGTGCCAGCTCACCACTGGGACAGGGTACAGATACG. Filled out from reference TRBV18 and TRBJ2-3, the complete variable domain reads NAGVMQNPRHLVRRRGQEARLRCSPMKGHSHVYWYRQLPEEGLKFMVYLQKENIIDESGMPKERFSAEFPKEGPSILRIQQVVRGDSAAYFCASSPLGQGTDTQYFGPGTRLTVL.

Comments on this clone: The CDR3 goes on 3 residues after the read ends, and that part is filled in from the germline J gene. V and J are TRBV10-1 and TRBJ1-2; 7 nucleotides align to TRBD1. The CDR3 contains 15 residues. CDR1 WNHNN and CDR2 SYGVQD come from the germline V gene (reference sequence). CDR3 loop: CASSAPQAGTDTYTF. CDR3 DNA (partial): TGCGCCAGCAGTGCACCCCAAGCTGGGACAGATACG.

Remarks on this clone: The read comes to an end 3 residues before the CDR3 does, leaving the germline J gene to fill in the end. The chain links TRBV5-1 to TRBJ2-1, with TRBD1 matching 7 bases. CDR1 SGHRS and CDR2 YFSETQ come from the germline V gene. The trim removed 4 bases at V and 2 bases at J, leaving 9 bases unmatched. CDR3 length: 16 residues. Incomplete CDR3 DNA: TGCGCCAGCAGCATCCTCTTAGGGGGCCCCTACAATGAG. It yields the protein CASSILLGGPYNE. The full CDR3 reads CASSILLGGPYNEQFF.

On this clone: The read comes to an end 3 residues before the CDR3 does, leaving the germline J gene to fill in the end. The rearrangement uses TRBV7-2 and TRBJ2-1, with D possibly TRBD1 on 5 matching bases. With 1 base removed from V and 7 bases from J, the gap between germline ends came to 11 bases. This CDR3 has 14 residues. Looked up from germline, CDR1 is SGHTA and CDR2 is FQGNSA. CDR3: CASSLGFQGNEQFF. CDR3 bases read: TGTGCCAGCAGCTTAGGGTTTCAGGGAAATGAG.

Remarks on this clone: The DNA ends 3 residues before the CDR3 does, and the rest of the CDR3 is filled in from the germline J gene. This chain joins TRBV5-6 and TRBJ2-2, with 11 positions matching TRBD2. CDR1 SGHDT and CDR2 YYEEEE come from the germline V gene. The trim removed 0 bases at V and 5 bases at J, leaving 0 bases unmatched. This CDR3 comprises 15 residues. CDR3 sequence reads: CASSLASGGTGELFF. CDR3 DNA (partial): TGTGCCAGCAGCTTGGCTAGCGGGGGGACCGGGGAG.

Turning to this clone: The read terminates 3 residues before the CDR3 end, so the remaining end is supplied by the germline J gene. The chain combines TRBV7-9 with TRBJ2-3; maybe TRBD1 (6 bases). The CDR3 sequence is 15 residues long. Germline CDR1 SEHNR, CDR2 FQNEAQ (reference sequence). The CDR3 region is CASSLSRGSNQPQYF. CDR3 DNA, as far as it was read: TGTGCCAGCAGTCTGAGCAGGGGAAGCAATCAGCCG.

Worth noting for this clone: Read data end 3 residues before the CDR3 end; the end is taken from the germline J gene. This rearrangement joins TRBV4-1 to TRBJ2-5, with 9 nucleotides matching TRBD2. The length of the CDR3 is 17 residues. V lost 0 bases and J lost 2; bases outside the gene matches: 7. The germline CDR1 and CDR2 sequences are MGHRA and YSYEKL. The chain's CDR3 is CASSQEASLAGQETQYF. The covered CDR3 bases are TGCGCCAGCAGCCAAGAAGCCAGCCTAGCGGGGCAAGAGACC.

The sequenced CDR3 bases are TGTGCCAGCAGGCAACCTGGACAGAACTTCTGGCCG. Its translation is CASRQPGQNFWP. The full CDR3 sequence reads CASRQPGQNFWPQYF. The chain links TRBV28 to TRBJ2-3, with D possibly TRBD1 on 6 matching bases. The sequence runs out 3 residues before the end of the CDR3; the remainder is reconstructed from the germline J gene. In germline, CDR1 is MDHEN, CDR2 SYDVKM. CDR3 length: 15 residues.

Concerning this clone: Sequencing ends 3 residues short of the CDR3 end; the germline J gene provides the rest. The chain couples TRBV7-9 to TRBJ1-2; 7 bases agree with TRBD1. The CDR3 runs 14 residues. Germline assignment: CDR1 SEHNR and CDR2 FQNEAQ (reference sequence). CDR3 sequence: CASSLDRAYNDYTF. Partial CDR3 DNA: TGTGCCAGCAGCCTCGACAGGGCCTACAATGAC.

Remarks on this clone: The CDR3 goes on 3 residues after the read ends, and that part is filled in from the germline J gene. The chain employs TRBV19 and TRBJ2-1; 13 bases are a match to TRBD2. V shed 3 bases and J 7 bases; nucleotides not matched to a gene: 3. The CDR3 runs to 15 residues. Germline V gene sequence: CDR1 LNHDA, CDR2 SQIVND (reference sequence). The CDR3 is CASSITSGGANEQFF. CDR3 DNA (partial): TGTGCCAGTAGTATCACTAGCGGGGGGGCGAATGAG.

On this clone itself: The sequenced fragment ends 3 residues before the CDR3 boundary, so the rest is inferred from the germline J gene. The chain has TRBV10-3 and TRBJ2-1; D gene ambiguous. Germline lookup yields CDR1 ENHRY and CDR2 SYGVKD. There are 14 residues in the CDR3. V was trimmed by 0 bases and J by 6 bases, leaving 9 bases between them. The sequenced CDR3 bases are TGTGCCATCAGTGAGTCGACTGGAAGCAATGAG. Translated: CAISESTGSNE. The full CDR3 is CAISESTGSNEQFF.

A note on this clone: The sequenced fragment ends 3 residues before the CDR3 boundary, so the rest is inferred from the germline J gene. The chain couples TRBV7-9 to TRBJ1-1; D perhaps matches TRBD1 (5 bases). CDR1 is SEHNR, CDR2 FQNEAQ, per germline (reference sequence). The CDR3 is 12 amino acids. This CDR3 reads CASSPEGDRAFF. The CDR3 bases that were read are TGTGCCAGCAGCCCGGAAGGGGATAGG. Complete variable domain (other parts from reference TRBV7-9 and TRBJ1-1): DTGVSQNPRHKITKRGQNVTFRCDPISEHNRLYWYRQTLGQGPEFLTYFQNEAQLEKSRLLSDRFSAERPKGSFSTLEIQRTEQGDSAMYLCASSPEGDRAFFGQGTRLTVV.

With respect to this clone: The read falls 3 residues short of the CDR3 end, and the missing part is taken from the germline J gene. The chain combines TRBV5-1 with TRBJ2-5, with D tentatively TRBD1 (6 bases). V was cut by 1 base and J by 5 bases, with 9 bases left in between. Germline V CDR1 and CDR2: SGHRS, YFSETQ. This CDR3 contains 13 residues. The sequenced CDR3 bases are TGCGCCAGCAGCTTGTCCCAGGGGGAGACC. Translating gives CASSLSQGET. The whole CDR3 region reads CASSLSQGETQYF.